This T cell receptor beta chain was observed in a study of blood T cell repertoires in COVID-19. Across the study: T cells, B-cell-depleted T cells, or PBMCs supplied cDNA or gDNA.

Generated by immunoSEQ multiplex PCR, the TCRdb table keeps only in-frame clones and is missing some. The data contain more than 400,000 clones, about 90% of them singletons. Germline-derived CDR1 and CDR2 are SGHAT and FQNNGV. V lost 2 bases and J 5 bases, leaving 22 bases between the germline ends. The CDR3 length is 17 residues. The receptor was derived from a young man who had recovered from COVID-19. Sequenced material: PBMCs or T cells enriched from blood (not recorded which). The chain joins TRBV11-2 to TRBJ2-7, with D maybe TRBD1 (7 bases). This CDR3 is CASSLTYGRQGSNEQYF. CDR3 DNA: TGTGCCAGCAGCTTAACCTACGGGAGACAGGGTTCCAACGAGCAGTACTTC.